Below, 32 T cell receptor beta chains from the same sample are listed, as sequenced in a study of blood T cell repertoires in COVID-19. Some clones are missing from TCRdb's copy, which holds only in-frame ones; the method was immunoSEQ multiplex PCR. The sample holds some 45,000 clones, 92% seen once. The material sequenced was peripheral blood. The receptors derive from a human donor in a cohort sampled during active COVID-19.

The chain recombines TRBV12-2 with TRBJ2-2; the tabulated D call, TRBD2, remains unverified against the DNA. TRBV12-2 is termed a pseudogene. The CDR3 sequence is 18 residues long. The CDR3 spells CASRPPLRGRPNTGELFF. The CDR3 nucleotides read TGTGCAAGTCGCCCACCTTTGCGGGGCAGGCCGAACACCGGGGAGCTGTTTTTT.

V is TRBV6-6 and J is TRBJ2-1, with D possibly matching TRBD2 (5 bases). The CDR3 totals 13 residues. V lost 6 bases to trimming and J lost 1 base, with 7 bases between them. Germline-derived CDR1 and CDR2 are MNHNY and SVGAGI (reference sequence). In DNA, the CDR3 is TGTGCCAGCAGACTAGTGTCCTACAATGAGCAGTTCTTC. Translation gives CASRLVSYNEQFF.

This clone came up once. The chain carries TRBV18 and TRBJ2-5; possible D gene TRBD1, 6 bases. V was pared by 6 bases and J by 2 bases, with 13 bases between. Germline CDR1 and CDR2: KGHSH and LQKENI. The CDR3 has 14 residues. The CDR3 reads CASSQRQGQETQYF. In DNA, the CDR3 is TGTGCCAGCTCCCAACGGCAGGGGCAAGAGACCCAGTACTTC.

This clone was picked up a small number of times. The genes are TRBV30 and TRBJ1-1; D might be TRBD1 (6 bases). CDR1 and CDR2 from the germline V gene are GTSNPN and SVGIG (reference sequence). V was trimmed by 1 base and J by 3 bases, leaving 12 bases between them. The CDR3 totals 14 residues. The chain's CDR3 is CAWSATGFYTEAFF. Written as DNA, the CDR3 is TGTGCCTGGAGTGCGACAGGATTTTACACTGAAGCTTTCTTT.

J is TRBJ1-2 and V is TRBV7-9; tentative D call: TRBD1 (5 bases). Germline-derived CDR1 and CDR2 are SEHNR and FQNEAQ (reference sequence). V was pared by 5 bases and J by 3 bases, with 10 bases between. This CDR3 has 13 residues. DNA for the CDR3: TGTGCCAGCAGCCCCGGGGGACACTATGGCTACACCTTC. Translated, it gives CASSPGGHYGYTF.

V gene TRBV28 combines with J gene TRBJ1-5, with 10 bases lining up with TRBD1. The CDR3 length is 16 residues. Germline V CDR1 and CDR2: MDHEN, SYDVKM. V lost 6 bases to trimming and J lost 7 bases; unmatched junction nucleotides: 12. CDR3 DNA sequence: TGTGCCAGCAGATCTACCCGGGACAGGGGTATACAGCCCCAGCATTTT. As protein: CASRSTRDRGIQPQHF. The full variable domain, rest sourced from reference TRBV28 and TRBJ1-5, is DVKVTQSSRYLVKRTGEKVFLECVQDMDHENMFWYRQDPGLGLRLIYFSYDVKMKEKGDIPEGYSVSREKKERFSLILESASTNQTSMYLCASRSTRDRGIQPQHFGDGTRLSIL.

This sequence joins TRBV28 and TRBJ2-3; 10 nucleotides agree with TRBD1. V trimming: 3 bases; J trimming: 3 bases; junction bases outside the gene matches: 3. Germline CDR1 is MDHEN and CDR2 is SYDVKM. This CDR3 comprises 15 residues. CDR3 loop: CASSFGGQGTDTQYF. CDR3 coding DNA: TGTGCCAGCAGTTTCGGGGGACAGGGGACAGATACGCAGTATTTT.

The CDR3 coding sequence is TGTGCCAGCAGCCGCGGGGGACTCTACGAGCAGTACTTC. Translation: CASSRGGLYEQYF. This chain uses TRBV4-2 with TRBJ2-7; 7 nucleotides align to TRBD2. Germline V lookup: CDR1 LGHNA, CDR2 YNFKEQ. The CDR3 covers 13 residues. Germline trimming cut 4 bases from V and 3 bases from J; bases unmatched to any gene: 3.

The chain joins TRBV29-1 to TRBJ2-1; a weak D match, TRBD2 (7 bases). Trimming left V 2 bases short and J 6 bases short, with 11 bases between. CDR1 SQVTM and CDR2 ANQGSEA come from the germline V gene. CDR3 length equals 13 residues. Written as DNA, the CDR3 is TGCAGCGTTGAACGGGGGGCCCTCAATGAGCAGTTCTTC. It translates to CSVERGALNEQFF.

The CDR3 DNA follows: TGCGCCAGCAGGACAGGGCGATATAATTCACCCCTCCACTTT. This codes for CASRTGRYNSPLHF. This rearrangement joins TRBV10-2 to TRBJ1-6; 7 bases are shared with TRBD1. The CDR3 contains 14 residues. The germline gives CDR1 WSHSY, CDR2 SAAADI. With 6 bases clipped from V and 4 bases from J, the junction kept 3 bases outside the gene matches.

This rearrangement joins TRBV3-1 (or the pseudogene TRBV3-2) to TRBJ1-4, with D possibly being TRBD1 (5 bases). Germline CDR1 is LGHDT and CDR2 is YNNKEL (reference sequence). The CDR3 is 15 residues long. The ends were cut back, 8 bases at V and 2 bases at J, with 15 bases in the middle. The CDR3 sequence: CASSPLQATNEKLFF. The CDR3 DNA follows: TGTGCCAGCTCCCCGTTACAGGCCACTAATGAAAAACTGTTTTTT.

This chain links TRBV6-1 with TRBJ1-1; possibly TRBD1 for D (5 bases). The CDR3 contains 14 residues. V lost 3 bases, J lost 3 bases, and 11 bases lay in between. The germline gives CDR1 MNHNS, CDR2 SASEGT. This CDR3 is CASSDGAPDTEAFF. The DNA for the CDR3 is TGTGCCAGCAGTGATGGGGCACCCGACACTGAAGCTTTCTTT.

This clone was seen a single time. This CDR3 reads CASSGGGLAHEQYF. In nucleotides, the CDR3 is TGTGCCAGCAGTGGGGGGGGGCTGGCGCACGAGCAGTACTTC. The rearrangement joins TRBV28 to TRBJ2-7; D perhaps matches TRBD2 (7 bases). Germline V CDR1 and CDR2: MDHEN, SYDVKM. The CDR3 has 14 amino acids. V lost 5 bases and J 5 bases, leaving 16 bases between the germline ends.

The V gene is TRBV7-8, the J gene TRBJ2-7; 11 nucleotides match TRBD2. J lost 5 bases, V lost 3 bases, and 6 bases had no gene match. The CDR3 is made up of 15 amino acids. Germline V CDR1 and CDR2: SGHVS, FQNEAQ. DNA for the CDR3: TGTGCCAGCAGCTTTCAACTAGCGGGGGCCCACGAGCAGTACTTC. Translation: CASSFQLAGAHEQYF.

The CDR3 DNA reads as TGCGCCAGCAGTGGTCCCGGGGGAGTGAGGGAAAAACTGTTTTTT. Amino acid sequence: CASSGPGGVREKLFF. J is TRBJ1-4 and V is TRBV10-2, with a weak D call TRBD1 (5 bases). Between the trimmed V and J ends, which lost 4 bases and 8 bases, there was a span of 17 bases. Per the germline V gene, CDR1 is WSHSY and CDR2 is SAAADI. The CDR3 has 15 residues.

The chain combines TRBV9 with TRBJ2-3; TRBD2 might be the D (6 bases). Germline loops: CDR1 SGDLS, CDR2 YYNGEE. V lost 0 bases, J lost 1 base, and 9 bases lay in between. This CDR3 spans 15 amino acids. CDR3 in DNA: TGTGCCAGCAGCGTAGACGGGAGTGGCACAGATACGCAGTATTTT. The encoded protein is CASSVDGSGTDTQYF.

This rearrangement joins TRBV15 to TRBJ1-2; no definite D call. The ends were cut back, 1 base at V and 0 bases at J, with 6 bases in the middle. The CDR3 covers 14 residues. CDR1 and CDR2 from the germline V gene are LNHNV and YYDKDF (reference sequence). For the CDR3, the DNA is TGTGCCACCAGCAGAGTGGGAGCTAACTATGGCTACACCTTC. It translates to CATSRVGANYGYTF.

The rearrangement uses TRBV29-1 and TRBJ2-7; TRBD1 agrees at 8 bases. The V gene end was trimmed by 6 bases and the J gene end by 2 bases; junction bases not matched to a gene: 6. Germline-derived CDR1 and CDR2 are SQVTM and ANQGSEA. The CDR3 sequence is 13 residues long. The CDR3 loop reads CSVQTDRAYEQYF. In nucleotides, the CDR3 is TGCAGCGTGCAAACGGACAGGGCCTACGAGCAGTACTTC.

V gene TRBV5-1 combines with J gene TRBJ2-3; TRBD2 agrees at 10 bases. The CDR3 runs to 14 residues. The ends lost 4 bases at V and 6 bases at J; junction bases unmatched: 5. The V gene's germline CDR1 is SGHRS and CDR2 YFSETQ. The CDR3 DNA reads as TGCGCCAGCAGCCCGGGGACTAGCGTGGATACGCAGTATTTT. This sequence encodes CASSPGTSVDTQYF.

This rearrangement joins TRBV6-5 to TRBJ2-4, with 7 bases that match TRBD2. V shed 8 bases and J 10 bases; nucleotides not matched to a gene: 14. Germline V gene lookup returns CDR1 MNHEY and CDR2 SVGAGI. This CDR3 has 14 residues. The CDR3 DNA follows: TGTGCCAGCTCACCAGTAGCGGGTACGACTATTCAGTACTTC. Protein product: CASSPVAGTTIQYF.

This chain joins TRBV5-6 and TRBJ1-2; 10 bases map to TRBD1. The V gene's germline CDR1 is SGHDT and CDR2 YYEEEE. J gave up 8 bases and V 4 bases, and 17 bases lay outside the gene matches. This CDR3 contains 17 residues. Written as DNA, the CDR3 is TGTGCCAGCAGCCAGTACACCCGAGACAGGGGGCGGTGGGGCTACACCTTC. Translating gives CASSQYTRDRGRWGYTF.

This clone was counted only a few times. V is TRBV19 and J is TRBJ1-5, with TRBD1 matching 10 bases. J was trimmed by 7 bases and V by 5 bases; bases with no gene match: 5. The length of the CDR3 is 14 residues. Germline lookup yields CDR1 LNHDA and CDR2 SQIVND (reference sequence). The CDR3 is CASSGTTGGQPQHF. In DNA form, the CDR3 reads TGTGCCAGTAGTGGGACGACAGGGGGCCAGCCCCAGCATTTT.

This clone was recorded once. This chain uses TRBV28 with TRBJ1-1; the D gene is possibly TRBD1 (6 bases). V was trimmed by 7 bases and J by 2 bases, leaving 14 bases between them. The length of the CDR3 is 14 residues. Germline values: CDR1 MDHEN, CDR2 SYDVKM. CDR3 in DNA: TGTGCCAGCAAAGAAGGGGGTCAAAACACTGAAGCTTTCTTT. Translation gives CASKEGGQNTEAFF.

The CDR3 DNA reads TGCGCCAGCAGTGACGGTCAGGGGAAGAGGAATGAGCAGTTCTTC. It yields the protein CASSDGQGKRNEQFF. V usage is TRBV10-1 and J usage is TRBJ2-1; a possible D gene is TRBD1 (6 bases). Germline-derived CDR1 and CDR2 are WNHNN and SYGVQD (reference sequence). The CDR3 has 15 amino acids. Trimming pared 3 bases from V and 7 bases from J, leaving 16 bases between.

The sample holds a few counts of this clone. The chain has TRBV6-5 and TRBJ2-7, with 10 bases aligning to TRBD1. V lost 4 bases to trimming and J lost 3 bases; unmatched junction nucleotides: 6. The CDR3 has 15 residues. Germline V gene data show CDR1 as MNHEY and CDR2 as SVGAGI. CDR3 residues: CASSLSGQGSYEQYF. The CDR3 DNA reads as TGTGCCAGCAGTTTGTCGGGACAGGGGAGCTACGAGCAGTACTTC.

The chain couples TRBV7-6 to TRBJ2-1, with D possibly being TRBD2 (5 bases). Per germline, CDR1 SGHVS and CDR2 FNYEAQ. V shed 4 bases and J shed 9 bases, with 10 bases lying between them. This CDR3 is built from 12 residues. DNA for the CDR3: TGTGCCAGCAGCTACCGTCGGGGTGAGCAGTTCTTC. Its protein is CASSYRRGEQFF.

The chain is built from TRBV5-4 and TRBJ2-3; a possible D gene is TRBD2 (7 bases). Per the germline V gene, CDR1 is SGHNT and CDR2 is YYREEE (reference sequence). The V and J ends lost 2 bases and 4 bases respectively, with 14 bases between them. CDR3 size: 15 residues. The CDR3 DNA sequence: TGTGCCAGCAGCTTCGGGGCGGGGGCCTCAGATACGCAGTATTTT. Protein: CASSFGAGASDTQYF.

The rearrangement joins TRBV2 to TRBJ2-5, with 7 positions matching TRBD1. This CDR3 region has 13 residues. Germline CDR1 and CDR2: SNHLY and FYNNEI. After removal of 4 bases from V and 5 bases from J, the junction contained 4 bases not matched to a gene. CDR3 sequence: CASSGQGRETQYF. The CDR3, as DNA: TGTGCCAGCAGTGGACAGGGCAGGGAGACCCAGTACTTC.

The rearrangement links TRBV5-1 to TRBJ1-3; no clear D. Trimming pared 1 base from V and 0 bases from J, leaving 8 bases between. CDR1 is SGHRS, CDR2 YFSETQ, per germline. The CDR3 is 15 amino acids. The CDR3 spells CASSLSEFSGNTIYF. In DNA form, the CDR3 reads TGCGCCAGCAGCTTGTCTGAGTTCTCTGGAAACACCATATATTTT.

The genes are TRBV30 and TRBJ2-7; D might be TRBD2 (6 bases). The germline gives CDR1 GTSNPN, CDR2 SVGIG (reference sequence). Trimming cost V 0 bases and J 7 bases, with 22 bases left between them. The CDR3 runs 16 residues. The CDR3 bases are TGTGCCTGGAGTGTCGGAGGGGCAAGGATCTCGGGGGAGCAGTACTTC. Translating gives CAWSVGGARISGEQYF.

This chain joins TRBV6-2 or TRBV6-3 and TRBJ2-5; 15 nucleotides align to TRBD2. After removal of 5 bases from V and 3 bases from J, the junction contained 4 bases not matched to a gene. This CDR3 has 16 amino acids. The germline gives CDR1 MNHEY, CDR2 SVGEGT. The CDR3 DNA sequence: TGTGCCAGCAGTACCGGACTAGCGGGGGGGAAAGAGACCCAGTACTTC. Translated, it gives CASSTGLAGGKETQYF.

This chain joins TRBV4-3 and TRBJ1-1; D remains ambiguous. Per germline, CDR1 LGHNA and CDR2 YSLEER. This CDR3 spans 15 amino acids. V was clipped by 4 bases and J by 3 bases, with 15 bases between them. Here the CDR3 DNA reads TGCGCCAGCAGCCCCGGCGGGTGGAAGTACACTGAAGCTTTCTTT. Its protein is CASSPGGWKYTEAFF.